The 25 T cell receptor beta chains reported below all come from one sample, sequenced in a study of blood T cells in healthy people across ages. PCR was performed a second time for about 6 to 12 cycles using a sample-barcoded 5' primer and a J-beta primer mix. TCRdb reprocessed the 5' RACE reads via MiXCR and lists one record per CDR3 protein. The sample lists about 1.5 million distinct CDR3 sequences, around 39% occurring once. Material for sequencing was blood. The receptor source for this set is a woman aged 18 to 35 in good health.

The rearrangement uses TRBV4-2 and TRBJ2-5; the match to TRBD2 covers 8 bases. The CDR3 spans 15 residues. The ends lost 5 bases at V and 4 bases at J; junction bases unmatched: 9. Germline CDR1 reads LGHNA; CDR2 reads YNFKEQ. The CDR3 spells CASSSRPGGAETQYF. In nucleotides, the CDR3 is TGTGCCAGCAGCTCCCGTCCCGGGGGGGCAGAGACCCAGTACTTC.

The CDR3 here is CASSYPGGGAKNIQYF. In DNA form, the CDR3 reads TGTGCCAGCTCATACCCCGGAGGTGGGGCCAAAAACATTCAGTACTTC. V and J are TRBV18 and TRBJ2-4; D may be TRBD2 (5 bases). This CDR3 contains 16 residues. Germline V gives CDR1 KGHSH, CDR2 LQKENI. Trimming took 5 bases from V and 1 from J, leaving 15 bases between them.

The V call is TRBV6-5, the J call TRBJ1-3; D remains unclear. Per the germline V gene, CDR1 is MNHEY and CDR2 is SVGAGI. This CDR3 contains 17 residues. Trimming took 0 bases from V and 2 from J, leaving 14 bases between them. CDR3 loop: CASSYSSRSFTGNTIYF. CDR3 nucleotides: TGTGCCAGCAGTTACTCGAGTCGGTCCTTTACTGGAAACACCATATATTTT.

The chain employs TRBV21-1 and TRBJ2-4; the table's TRBD1 call for D was not verified on the DNA. TRBV21-1 is a documented pseudogene. This CDR3 has 15 residues. In nucleotides, the CDR3 is TGTGCCAGCAGCAATGGGGGGGAACAGAAGGGCATTCAGTACTTC. Its translation: CASSNGGEQKGIQYF.

There are a few counts of this clonotype. This chain joins TRBV6-5 and TRBJ1-2, with 9 bases that match TRBD1. The germline CDR1 and CDR2 sequences are MNHEY and SVGAGI. There are 15 residues in the CDR3. The J segment lost 3 bases and the V segment lost 5 bases, leaving 7 bases of the junction unmatched. CDR3 region: CASSPGTGRYYGYTF. CDR3 in DNA: TGTGCCAGCAGTCCGGGGACAGGGCGCTACTATGGCTACACCTTC.

The chain has TRBV27 and TRBJ2-3; 8 nucleotides match TRBD2. Per germline, CDR1 MNHEY and CDR2 SMNVEV (reference sequence). V was pared by 7 bases and J by 3 bases, with 12 bases of the junction left unmatched. The CDR3 has 16 amino acids. CDR3 loop: CASKAVLSGGTDTQYF. CDR3 nucleotide sequence: TGTGCCAGCAAAGCAGTTCTCAGCGGGGGTACAGATACGCAGTATTTT.

This clonotype has only a few counts. The chain links TRBV9 to TRBJ2-1, with 9 bases that match TRBD2. Germline CDR1 reads SGDLS; CDR2 reads YYNGEE. There are 16 residues in the CDR3. Losses at the gene ends were 3 bases for V and 8 bases for J; bases not matched to a gene: 12. This chain's CDR3 is CASSGLGAGGLDEQFF. The CDR3 DNA sequence: TGTGCCAGCAGCGGCCTCGGAGCGGGGGGCCTGGATGAGCAGTTCTTC.

This chain joins TRBV6-1 and TRBJ1-5, with D unclear. The CDR3 runs to 17 residues. V lost 2 bases and J 1 base, leaving 15 bases between the germline ends. Germline CDR1 MNHNS, CDR2 SASEGT. CDR3 residues: CASSESKGRWSNQPQHF. CDR3 nucleotides: TGTGCCAGCAGTGAATCTAAAGGGCGTTGGAGCAATCAGCCCCAGCATTTT.

This clonotype was recorded a few times. The gene calls are TRBV20-1 and TRBJ2-4; D uncertain. The CDR3 runs to 13 residues. V gave up 4 bases and J gave up 2 bases, with 9 bases separating them. Germline CDR1 DFQATT, CDR2 SNEGSKA (reference sequence). CDR3 amino acids: CSATDGPKNIQYF. The CDR3 DNA reads TGCAGTGCTACTGATGGACCCAAAAACATTCAGTACTTC.

This clonotype was seen a few times. CDR3 loop: CSGLGGDREQYF. The DNA of the CDR3 is TGCAGCGGATTAGGGGGGGACCGCGAGCAGTACTTC. The V gene is TRBV29-1, the J gene TRBJ2-7; weak D call: TRBD2 (7 bases). Trimming pared 7 bases from V and 6 bases from J, leaving 16 bases between. The CDR3 consists of 12 residues. In germline, CDR1 is SQVTM, CDR2 ANQGSEA.

Remarks on this clonotype: The junction shows a germline mismatch at one end, possibly a read error. The gene calls are TRBV6-2 or TRBV6-3 and TRBJ2-1; D is undetermined. This CDR3 has 15 residues. Germline assignment: CDR1 MNHEY and CDR2 SVGEGT. This chain's CDR3 is CVSSQAGPGVFEQFF. CDR3 nucleotide sequence: TGTGTCAGCAGCCAGGCCGGGCCCGGAGTCTTTGAGCAGTTCTTC.

This clonotype showed up just a few times. The chain uses TRBV5-1 and TRBJ2-7; possible D gene TRBD2, 5 bases. Germline V gene lookup returns CDR1 SGHRS and CDR2 YFSETQ. The V and J ends lost 4 bases and 4 bases respectively, with 21 bases between them. The CDR3 is 16 residues long. The CDR3 DNA is TGCGCCAGCAGCCTGGCTGGAGCGGTCTTGGTGTACGAGCAGTACTTC. It specifies CASSLAGAVLVYEQYF. The complete variable domain, with remaining parts taken from reference TRBV5-1 and TRBJ2-7, reads KAGVTQTPRYLIKTRGQQVTLSCSPISGHRSVSWYQQTPGQGLQFLFEYFSETQRNKGNFPGRFSGRQFSNSRSEMNVSTLELGDSALYLCASSLAGAVLVYEQYFGPGTRLTVT.

This clonotype showed up just a few times. This rearrangement joins TRBV7-6 to TRBJ1-2, with 11 nucleotides matching TRBD1. This CDR3 spans 17 amino acids. Germline loops: CDR1 SGHVS, CDR2 FNYEAQ. The trim removed 3 bases at V and 4 bases at J, leaving 10 bases unmatched. The CDR3 protein is CASSLRTGGFVGYGYTF. The CDR3 nucleotides are TGTGCCAGCAGCTTGCGGACAGGGGGCTTTGTCGGCTATGGCTACACCTTC.

This clonotype was observed a few times. V gene TRBV10-3 combines with J gene TRBJ1-2; TRBD1 matches at 9 bases. Germline CDR1 reads ENHRY; CDR2 reads SYGVKD. CDR3 length equals 15 residues. The V segment lost 2 bases and the J segment 2 bases; nucleotides outside the gene matches: 3. CDR3 nucleotide sequence: TGTGCCATCAGTGAGACAGGGGGCGCGAACTATGGCTACACCTTC. Translated, it gives CAISETGGANYGYTF.

This clonotype appeared a few times. The CDR3 bases are TGTGCCAGCAGTTTGATCAGGGTTCCCTACGAGCAGTACTTC. It is translated as CASSLIRVPYEQYF. This chain uses TRBV28 with TRBJ2-4; the D gene is possibly TRBD1 (5 bases). The J call may not be correct, given that the DNA end is closer to TRBJ2-7. The CDR3 is made up of 14 amino acids. Per germline, CDR1 MDHEN and CDR2 SYDVKM.

This clonotype was recorded a few times. The J gene is TRBJ2-7, the V gene TRBV20-1; the D call may be TRBD1 or TRBD2 (6 bases each). The V end lost 1 base, the J end lost 6 bases, and 13 bases lay between the germline ends. The CDR3 loop spans 13 amino acids. CDR1 is DFQATT and CDR2 is SNEGSKA in the germline V gene (reference sequence). CDR3 bases: TGCAGTGCTAGAGTTTGGGGGGCGTTCGAGCAGTACTTC. It specifies CSARVWGAFEQYF.

This clonotype was picked up a small number of times. The chain combines TRBV12-3 or TRBV12-4 with TRBJ2-7, with TRBD2 identical over 8 bases. Trimming cost V 5 bases and J 3 bases; bases outside gene matches: 6. This CDR3 is 14 amino acids long. The CDR3 DNA reads TGTGCCAGCAGTGTTAGCGGGGCCGTCTACGAGCAGTACTTC. Its protein product is CASSVSGAVYEQYF.

The DNA of the CDR3 is TGTGCCAGCTCACCACCGACCACAACTAATGAAAAACTGTTTTTT. Translating gives CASSPPTTTNEKLFF. The V gene is TRBV18, the J gene TRBJ1-4, with no clear D. V was cut by 0 bases and J by 0 bases, with 5 bases left in between. The CDR3 length is 15 residues. The germline gives CDR1 KGHSH, CDR2 LQKENI.

This clonotype was detected only a few times. This chain uses TRBV10-3 with TRBJ2-1; D is uncertain. V shed 0 bases and J shed 1 base, with 13 bases lying between them. Germline lookup yields CDR1 ENHRY and CDR2 SYGVKD. This CDR3 is built from 17 residues. CDR3 protein: CAISESEISPSYNEQFF. The CDR3 DNA reads as TGTGCCATCAGTGAGTCAGAAATTAGCCCTTCCTACAATGAGCAGTTCTTC.

This clonotype was seen many times. This sequence joins TRBV29-1 and TRBJ2-7; tentatively, D is TRBD2 (5 bases). The CDR3 has 12 amino acids. V lost 4 bases, J lost 3 bases, and 10 bases lay in between. The germline V gene encodes CDR1 SQVTM and CDR2 ANQGSEA. This CDR3 reads CSVGGSGYEQYF. CDR3 bases: TGCAGCGTTGGAGGGTCCGGCTACGAGCAGTACTTC.

This clonotype occurred many times. The V gene is TRBV2, the J gene TRBJ2-6; D is uncertain. This CDR3 contains 14 residues. Germline V gene data show CDR1 as SNHLY and CDR2 as FYNNEI. V was shortened by 5 bases and J by 0 bases, with 5 bases between the two germline ends. The chain's CDR3 is CASSTVSGANVLTF. The CDR3 nucleotides read TGTGCCAGCAGTACCGTCTCTGGGGCCAACGTCCTGACTTTC.

V is TRBV20-1 and J is TRBJ2-5; TRBD2 matches at 7 bases. Germline loops: CDR1 DFQATT, CDR2 SNEGSKA (reference sequence). There are 13 residues in the CDR3. With 0 bases clipped from V and 5 bases from J, the junction kept 3 bases outside the gene matches. CDR3 nucleotide sequence: TGCAGTGCTAGAGAACTAGCGCGGGAGACCCAGTACTTC. This codes for CSARELARETQYF.

A few counts support this clonotype. V gene TRBV7-3 combines with J gene TRBJ2-1; TRBD2 matches 8 bases. Germline V gene sequence: CDR1 SGHTA, CDR2 FQGTGA. This CDR3 has 17 residues. V shed 1 base and J 10 bases; nucleotides not matched to a gene: 15. This chain's CDR3 is CASSLKLSGGGQSEQFF. In DNA, the CDR3 is TGTGCCAGCAGCTTAAAGTTATCGGGCGGGGGGCAGTCGGAGCAGTTCTTC.

V and J are TRBV19 and TRBJ2-5; D is unclear. The ends were cut back, 8 bases at V and 2 bases at J, with 12 bases in the middle. CDR1 and CDR2 (germline): LNHDA, SQIVND (reference sequence). The CDR3 covers 13 residues. The CDR3 protein is CASQNRAQETQYF. The CDR3 DNA sequence: TGTGCCAGTCAAAATCGGGCGCAAGAGACCCAGTACTTC.

The genes are TRBV6-6 and TRBJ2-7; D perhaps matches TRBD2 (6 bases). V lost 7 bases, J lost 6 bases, and 10 bases lay in between. The germline gives CDR1 MNHNY, CDR2 SVGAGI (reference sequence). The CDR3 length is 11 residues. The CDR3 DNA reads TGTGCCAGCACGGAGGGGCGCGAGCAGTACTTC. Translated: CASTEGREQYF.